The clone carrying this T cell receptor beta chain came up a few times. These data are taken from a study of CD8+CD57+ T cells in acquired aplastic anemia. This CDR3 has 15 amino acids. V lost 5 bases and J lost 9; bases outside the gene matches: 14. In germline, CDR1 is SEHNR, CDR2 FQNEAQ (reference sequence). Patients sequenced had flow cytometry evidence of CD8+CD57+ cell expansion. Genomic DNA provided the template from which TCR beta VDJ and CDR3 profiles were obtained. Each CDR3 protein gets one entry after TCRdb re-called the reads with MiXCR. The sample has some 200,000 distinct CDR3 sequences, around 49% seen once.

The sample consisted of sorted CD4+, CD8+, or CD8+CD57+ T cells (not recorded which) from PBMCs. This clonotype originated in a human donor with aplastic anemia. The rearrangement uses TRBV7-9 and TRBJ2-5; TRBD2 matches 8 bases. The CDR3 spells CASSPPGRGREAQYF. CDR3 coding DNA: TGTGCCAGCAGCCCCCCCGGGAGGGGCCGGGAGGCCCAGTACTTC.